These 32 T cell receptor beta chains were all obtained from the same sample, sequenced in a study of T-cell reconstitution after alpha-beta-depleted transplantation in children. Preparation of the TCRbeta library involved a method that used unique molecular identifiers. MiXCR was run by TCRdb on the PCR reads, yielding one entry per CDR3 protein. The repertoire includes some 640,000 distinct CDR3 sequences, about 15% of them detected once, and about 1.1% sits in the top ten. The sample here was PBMCs from the stem cell graft donor, taken from the stem cell graft. These receptors were taken from a human donor who donated a stem cell graft to a child with acute myeloid leukemia.

This clonotype came up many times. The chain has TRBV20-1 and TRBJ1-2; D ambiguous. The CDR3 spans 11 residues. Germline V lookup: CDR1 DFQATT, CDR2 SNEGSKA (reference sequence). V lost 5 bases and J lost 4, with 8 bases in between. The CDR3 nucleotides are TGCAGTGCTCGATTTGTCTATGGCTACACCTTC. This codes for CSARFVYGYTF.

For this clonotype: Given a much more abundant clone one base away, this may be a read error. The chain couples TRBV10-3 to TRBJ2-4; no clear D gene. V lost 6 bases to trimming and J lost 8 bases, with 17 bases between them. This CDR3 is built from 14 residues. CDR1 is ENHRY and CDR2 is SYGVKD in the germline V gene. The CDR3, as DNA: TGTGCCATCAGCTCGGACGCGCGAGCAGACATTCAGTACTTC. This translates into CAISSDARADIQYF.

The CDR3 coding sequence is TGTGCCTGGACCTCAGGCGCGGGGAGGCAAGAGCAGTACTTC. Encoded protein: CAWTSGAGRQEQYF. The rearrangement uses TRBV30 and TRBJ2-7; D is perhaps TRBD2 (6 bases). CDR1 is GTSNPN and CDR2 is SVGIG in the germline V gene (reference sequence). The CDR3 sequence is 14 residues long. Trimming removed 4 bases at V and 7 bases at J, with 20 bases between.

This clonotype was found many times. The chain joins TRBV10-2 to TRBJ2-3; 7 bases line up with TRBD2. Looked up from germline, CDR1 is WSHSY and CDR2 is SAAADI. V was clipped by 3 bases and J by 3 bases; unmatched bases: 3. CDR3 length: 14 amino acids. The CDR3 nucleotides are TGCGCCAGCAGTGACGGCGGGGGAACAGATACGCAGTATTTT. Protein sequence: CASSDGGGTDTQYF.

This clonotype was seen ten or more times. The genes are TRBV6-2 or TRBV6-3 and TRBJ2-1; tentatively, D is TRBD1 (6 bases). CDR1 and CDR2 from the germline V gene are MNHEY and SVGEGT. V was pared by 8 bases and J by 3 bases, with 11 bases between. This CDR3 has 13 amino acids. The CDR3 DNA is TGTGCCAGCCAAAAGGACAGCTACAATGAGCAGTTCTTC. Its translation: CASQKDSYNEQFF.

Points on this clonotype: A much larger clone differs from this one at a single base, so this may be a read error. This sequence joins TRBV20-1 and TRBJ1-5; D remains ambiguous. Germline V gene sequence: CDR1 DFQATT, CDR2 SNEGSKA (reference sequence). V shed 4 bases and J shed 7 bases, with 14 bases lying between them. This CDR3 is 13 amino acids long. CDR3 sequence reads: CSAMIVLKQPQHF. CDR3 DNA sequence: TGCAGTGCTATGATCGTCCTCAAGCAGCCCCAGCATTTT.

This clonotype was counted many times. This chain uses TRBV12-3 or TRBV12-4 with TRBJ1-2, with D uncertain. The CDR3 has 14 amino acids. Between the trimmed V and J ends, which lost 2 bases and 3 bases, there was a span of 10 bases. This chain's CDR3 is CASSLIQEDYGYTF. CDR3 sequence (DNA): TGTGCCAGCAGTTTAATTCAGGAGGACTATGGCTACACCTTC.

This clonotype showed up many times. The CDR3 loop reads CSALDPNNSPLHF. The CDR3 nucleotides read TGCAGTGCTCTCGACCCGAATAATTCACCCCTCCACTTT. J is TRBJ1-6 and V is TRBV20-1, with D uncertain. CDR1 and CDR2 (germline): DFQATT, SNEGSKA (reference sequence). This CDR3 has 13 amino acids. Trimming took 5 bases from V and 5 from J, leaving 10 bases between them.

This clonotype was counted at least ten times. As DNA, the CDR3 is TGCAGCGCCTGGGACAGGGGTACCGGGGAGCTGTTTTTT. It translates to CSAWDRGTGELFF. The chain combines TRBV29-1 with TRBJ2-2; TRBD1 agrees at 10 bases. Germline CDR1 and CDR2: SQVTM and ANQGSEA. This CDR3 comprises 13 residues. J was trimmed by 5 bases and V by 7 bases; bases with no gene match: 4.

This clonotype has more than one count but fewer than ten. The chain recombines TRBV4-3 with TRBJ1-3, with D maybe TRBD1 (5 bases). The germline gives CDR1 LGHNA, CDR2 YSLEER. V dropped 3 bases and J dropped 0 bases, with 9 bases sitting between them. This CDR3 has 15 amino acids. CDR3 sequence: CASSQPGSSGNTIYF. The CDR3 DNA sequence: TGCGCCAGCAGCCAGCCAGGGAGCTCTGGAAACACCATATATTTT.

This clonotype showed up just a few times. This rearrangement joins TRBV5-6 to TRBJ1-3; no definite D call. Trimming took 5 bases from V and 4 from J, leaving 13 bases between them. The CDR3 extends over 14 amino acids. Germline V gives CDR1 SGHDT, CDR2 YYEEEE. CDR3 DNA: TGTGCCAGCAGTACCGGGATGCAAGGAAACACCATATATTTT. Its translation: CASSTGMQGNTIYF.

CDR3 coding DNA: TGTGCCTGGATCCGGACAGGACAAGAGACCCAGTACTTC. It yields the protein CAWIRTGQETQYF. The V gene is TRBV30, the J gene TRBJ2-5; 7 bases are a match to TRBD1. V dropped 4 bases and J dropped 2; count of bases not matched to a gene: 4. The CDR3 has 13 residues. The germline V gene encodes CDR1 GTSNPN and CDR2 SVGIG (reference sequence). Variable domain in full (rest from reference TRBV30 and TRBJ2-5): SQTIHQWPATLVQPVGSPLSLECTVEGTSNPNLYWYRQAAGRGLQLLFYSVGIGQISSEVPQNLSASRPQDRQFILSSKKLLLSDSGFYLCAWIRTGQETQYFGPGTRLLVL.

This clonotype appeared many times. This rearrangement joins TRBV20-1 to TRBJ2-1; no clear D. Trimming cost V 0 bases and J 4 bases, with 7 bases left between them. Germline CDR1 and CDR2: DFQATT and SNEGSKA (reference sequence). The CDR3 spans 13 residues. CDR3 sequence: CSARDTGYNEQFF. In nucleotides, the CDR3 is TGCAGTGCTAGAGATACCGGATACAATGAGCAGTTCTTC.

The chain has TRBV20-1 and TRBJ1-3; D uncertain. The CDR3 contains 15 residues. V was pared by 2 bases and J by 2 bases, with 13 bases between. Germline V CDR1 and CDR2: DFQATT, SNEGSKA (reference sequence). This CDR3 is CSARTPPGTGNTIYF. The CDR3 DNA reads as TGCAGTGCTAGAACTCCCCCGGGTACTGGAAACACCATATATTTT.

The sample holds many counts of this clonotype. For the CDR3, the DNA is TGCAGTGCTAGCCGACGGGACTCTGGGGCCAACGTCCTGACTTTC. Protein product: CSASRRDSGANVLTF. This chain uses TRBV20-1 with TRBJ2-6; a weak D match, TRBD2 (5 bases). This CDR3 is 15 amino acids long. Trimming took off 3 bases at V and 0 bases at J, with 9 bases between the two ends. Germline CDR1 DFQATT, CDR2 SNEGSKA (reference sequence).

The chain carries TRBV7-2 and TRBJ1-1; 9 nucleotides line up with TRBD1. After removal of 5 bases from V and 10 bases from J, the junction contained 17 bases not matched to a gene. CDR1 is SGHTA, CDR2 FQGNSA, per germline. The CDR3 consists of 16 residues. CDR3 sequence (DNA): TGTGCCAGCAGCCCTCCGACAGGGGGGATTTCCCGGGGAGCTTTCTTT. Translating it yields CASSPPTGGISRGAFF.

This clonotype was recorded a few times. The rearrangement links TRBV7-2 to TRBJ2-1; D ambiguous. V lost 1 base, J lost 0 bases, and 13 bases lay in between. Germline CDR1 reads SGHTA; CDR2 reads FQGNSA. The CDR3 covers 17 residues. The CDR3 reads CASSLVGWMSSYNEQFF. The CDR3 nucleotides are TGTGCCAGCAGCTTAGTGGGCTGGATGAGCTCCTACAATGAGCAGTTCTTC.

In its sample, this clonotype was seen a few times. The J gene is TRBJ1-5, the V gene TRBV6-1; tentatively, D is TRBD1 (5 bases). Germline V gene data show CDR1 as MNHNS and CDR2 as SASEGT. CDR3 size: 17 residues. V shed 4 bases and J shed 2 bases, with 18 bases lying between them. CDR3 in DNA: TGTGCCAGCAGTGGCAGGGTGGGGGGATATGGCAATCAGCCCCAGCATTTT. This translates into CASSGRVGGYGNQPQHF.

V usage is TRBV20-1 and J usage is TRBJ1-2; D possibly corresponds to TRBD1 (6 bases). V was trimmed by 6 bases and J by 6 bases, leaving 20 bases between them. This CDR3 contains 14 residues. The germline V gene has CDR1 DFQATT and CDR2 SNEGSKA (reference sequence). The CDR3, as DNA: TGCAGTGCGTCAACAGGGAGCGGAATAAATGGCTACACCTTC. Translated, it gives CSASTGSGINGYTF.

V and J are TRBV6-4 and TRBJ2-4; D is tentatively TRBD1 or TRBD2 (6 bases each). Germline lookup yields CDR1 MRHNA and CDR2 SNTAGT. Trimming shortened V by 5 bases and J by 8 bases, and 25 bases separated the two germline ends. The CDR3 runs 17 residues. In DNA form, the CDR3 reads TGTGCCAGCAGTTCTATTGCGGACGGAGGGGGTAAAGACATTCAGTACTTC. Amino acid sequence: CASSSIADGGGKDIQYF.

The sample holds a few counts of this clonotype. The chain employs TRBV10-2 and TRBJ1-5; a weak D match, TRBD1 (6 bases). Trimming shortened V by 1 base and J by 2 bases, and 9 bases separated the two germline ends. CDR3 length equals 15 residues. Germline-derived CDR1 and CDR2 are WSHSY and SAAADI. Written as DNA, the CDR3 is TGCGCCAGCAGTGAGTTCAGACAGGGCAATCAGCCCCAGCATTTT. Its translation: CASSEFRQGNQPQHF.

J is TRBJ1-6 and V is TRBV9; a weak D match, TRBD1 (6 bases). The CDR3 sequence is 14 residues long. Germline-derived CDR1 and CDR2 are SGDLS and YYNGEE. With 0 bases removed from V and 9 bases from J, the gap between germline ends came to 10 bases. CDR3 region: CASSVGDRPSPLHF. The CDR3 nucleotides read TGTGCCAGCAGCGTAGGAGACAGGCCTTCACCCCTCCACTTT.

This rearrangement joins TRBV28 to TRBJ2-1, with TRBD2 matching 9 bases. CDR3 length equals 20 residues. Germline loops: CDR1 MDHEN, CDR2 SYDVKM. With 5 bases clipped from V and 0 bases from J, the junction kept 17 bases outside the gene matches. The CDR3, as DNA: TGTGCCAGCAGTCCCTTTAGGCGGGCTAGCGGGGTTAGCTCCTACAATGAGCAGTTCTTC. This gives the protein CASSPFRRASGVSSYNEQFF. The variable domain in full, completed from reference TRBV28 and TRBJ2-1, reads DVKVTQSSRYLVKRTGEKVFLECVQDMDHENMFWYRQDPGLGLRLIYFSYDVKMKEKGDIPEGYSVSREKKERFSLILESASTNQTSMYLCASSPFRRASGVSSYNEQFFGPGTRLTVL.

V is TRBV12-3 or TRBV12-4 and J is TRBJ2-4, with 7 bases aligning to TRBD2. V lost 6 bases to trimming and J lost 0 bases; unmatched junction nucleotides: 14. The CDR3 is 18 residues long. The CDR3 loop reads CASSPSGEGTIAKNIQYF. CDR3 nucleotides: TGTGCCAGCAGCCCCTCGGGGGAGGGCACCATAGCCAAAAACATTCAGTACTTC.

The rearrangement links TRBV20-1 to TRBJ2-1; 8 nucleotides line up with TRBD2. This CDR3 is 15 amino acids long. Per the germline V gene, CDR1 is DFQATT and CDR2 is SNEGSKA (reference sequence). The ends lost 3 bases at V and 0 bases at J; junction bases unmatched: 4. DNA of the CDR3: TGCAGTGCTAGGGGGCGGGGGGCCTCCTACAATGAGCAGTTCTTC. Its protein product is CSARGRGASYNEQFF.

This sequence joins TRBV11-2 and TRBJ2-3; 14 positions agree with TRBD2. Per the germline V gene, CDR1 is SGHAT and CDR2 is FQNNGV. V lost 5 bases, J lost 4 bases, and 11 bases stayed unmatched. CDR3 length equals 18 residues. CDR3 amino acids: CASSRKGLAGGGADTQYF. The CDR3 bases are TGTGCCAGCAGCCGGAAAGGACTAGCGGGGGGCGGCGCAGATACGCAGTATTTT.

V usage is TRBV20-1 and J usage is TRBJ2-4, with 9 bases aligning to TRBD2. This CDR3 is built from 17 residues. From germline, CDR1 is DFQATT and CDR2 SNEGSKA (reference sequence). V lost 6 bases, J lost 2 bases, and 14 bases stayed unmatched. The CDR3 sequence is CSAGIAGARRPKNIQYF. DNA of the CDR3: TGCAGTGCGGGGATAGCGGGGGCCAGAAGGCCCAAAAACATTCAGTACTTC.

The gene calls are TRBV6-2 or TRBV6-3 and TRBJ2-1; D tentatively fits TRBD1 or TRBD2 (5 bases each). CDR1 is MNHEY, CDR2 SVGEGT, per germline. Trimming took 0 bases from V and 2 from J, leaving 14 bases between them. CDR3 size: 17 residues. This CDR3 is CASSYSPGQGPYNEQFF. CDR3 nucleotides: TGTGCCAGCAGTTACTCTCCTGGGCAGGGACCCTACAATGAGCAGTTCTTC.

V and J are TRBV7-2 and TRBJ1-1, with 10 nucleotides matching TRBD1. Unmatched junction bases numbered 5, after V lost 4 bases and J lost 0 bases. This CDR3 contains 16 residues. CDR1 and CDR2 (germline): SGHTA, FQGNSA. The DNA of the CDR3 is TGTGCCAGCAGCTCTCGGGGGACAGGGGTGAACACTGAAGCTTTCTTT. Amino acid sequence: CASSSRGTGVNTEAFF.

This clonotype was observed a handful of times. V usage is TRBV6-1 and J usage is TRBJ2-3; 7 nucleotides align to TRBD2. Germline CDR1 and CDR2: MNHNS and SASEGT. The CDR3 is 16 amino acids. J was trimmed by 1 base and V by 6 bases; bases with no gene match: 10. CDR3 loop: CASSQLIAGGTDTQYF. CDR3 DNA sequence: TGTGCCAGCAGCCAACTGATTGCGGGGGGCACAGATACGCAGTATTTT.

Ten or more counts support this clonotype. The V gene is TRBV30, the J gene TRBJ1-5; perhaps TRBD1 as D (5 bases). The germline CDR1 and CDR2 sequences are GTSNPN and SVGIG (reference sequence). Trimming stripped 8 bases from V and 3 bases from J, with 17 bases between. The CDR3 is 14 residues long. The CDR3 region has the DNA TGTGCCGGCAACCAGGGTGCGGTCAATCAGCCCCAGCATTTT. Translation: CAGNQGAVNQPQHF. Full variable domain (rest looked up from reference TRBV30 and TRBJ1-5): SQTIHQWPATLVQPVGSPLSLECTVEGTSNPNLYWYRQAAGRGLQLLFYSVGIGQISSEVPQNLSASRPQDRQFILSSKKLLLSDSGFYLCAGNQGAVNQPQHFGDGTRLSIL.

With regard to this clonotype: Germline is not matched at one junction end, which may reflect a read error. V and J are TRBV3-1 and TRBJ1-2; 10 bases match TRBD1. This CDR3 contains 16 residues. In germline, CDR1 is LGHDT, CDR2 YNNKEL (reference sequence). CDR3 region: CASSQRWDRGSNGDTF. The CDR3 nucleotides are TGTGCCAGCAGCCAAAGATGGGACAGGGGATCTAATGGCGACACCTTC.